The 24 T cell receptor beta chains presented below share a single source sample, sequenced in a study of control samples from healthy donors and cancer patients (TCRdb year 2020). Libraries came from the immunoSEQ multiplex PCR assay. TCRdb took this table from immuneACCESS and kept in-frame rearrangements with V and J called. Such tables lack part of the clones; where checked against another copy, unresolved V genes explain under half of the gap, and the rest is unexplained. In this sample the table shows 99,000 or so clones, around 82% of which occur a single time. The biggest ten clones account for about 2% of the sample. Source material: blood. These receptors were obtained from a man between 60 and 75 years old in good health.

Many counts were recorded for this clone. The rearrangement joins TRBV27 to TRBJ1-2, with D perhaps matching TRBD1 (5 bases). The CDR3 extends over 11 amino acids. From germline, CDR1 is MNHEY and CDR2 SMNVEV (reference sequence). Trimming shortened V by 5 bases and J by 5 bases, and 6 bases separated the two germline ends. In DNA, the CDR3 is TGTGCCAGCAGTCCAGGGTATGGCTACACCTTC. Translation gives CASSPGYGYTF.

V gene TRBV4-1 combines with J gene TRBJ2-7, with 8 positions matching TRBD2. Germline lookup yields CDR1 MGHRA and CDR2 YSYEKL. This CDR3 has 16 residues. The V gene end was trimmed by 0 bases and the J gene end by 3 bases; junction bases not matched to a gene: 7. CDR3 sequence reads: CASSQDLSSGNYEQYF. In nucleotides, the CDR3 is TGCGCCAGCAGCCAAGATTTGAGTAGCGGGAACTACGAGCAGTACTTC.

V and J are TRBV5-1 and TRBJ1-4; tentative D call: TRBD1 (5 bases). Germline-derived CDR1 and CDR2 are SGHRS and YFSETQ. V was pared by 4 bases and J by 8 bases, with 18 bases between. The CDR3 has 15 residues. The CDR3 protein is CASSPWGGAIEKLFF. For the CDR3, the DNA is TGCGCCAGCAGCCCCTGGGGAGGGGCAATAGAAAAACTGTTTTTT.

The chain employs TRBV30 and TRBJ2-1; no definite D call. Between the trimmed V and J ends, which lost 2 bases and 6 bases, there was a span of 17 bases. Germline V gives CDR1 GTSNPN, CDR2 SVGIG (reference sequence). This CDR3 contains 15 residues. The CDR3: CAWSPLGPISNEQFF. The CDR3 coding sequence is TGTGCCTGGAGTCCCCTAGGTCCCATTTCCAATGAGCAGTTCTTC. Filled out from reference TRBV30 and TRBJ2-1, the complete variable domain reads SQTIHQWPATLVQPVGSPLSLECTVEGTSNPNLYWYRQAAGRGLQLLFYSVGIGQISSEVPQNLSASRPQDRQFILSSKKLLLSDSGFYLCAWSPLGPISNEQFFGPGTRLTVL.

The chain recombines TRBV21-1 with TRBJ2-3; the table's D call, TRBD2, has no DNA check behind it. TRBV21-1 is designated a pseudogene. The CDR3 is 15 amino acids. CDR3 sequence: CASSKVWRDSDTQYF. CDR3 sequence (DNA): TGTGCCAGCAGCAAAGTCTGGAGGGATTCAGATACGCAGTATTTT.

This clone was picked up a small number of times. V is TRBV7-9 and J is TRBJ1-5, with 9 bases identical to TRBD1. Germline V gene lookup returns CDR1 SEHNR and CDR2 FQNEAQ (reference sequence). The CDR3 runs to 15 residues. V dropped 6 bases and J dropped 5; count of bases not matched to a gene: 8. This chain's CDR3 is CASSPGQGNYQPQHF. CDR3 coding DNA: TGTGCCAGCAGTCCCGGACAGGGGAATTATCAGCCCCAGCATTTT.

The chain has TRBV14 and TRBJ1-3; possible D gene TRBD1, 5 bases. The CDR3 has 14 residues. The ends were cut back, 4 bases at V and 5 bases at J, with 12 bases in the middle. CDR1 is SGHDN and CDR2 is FVKESK in the germline V gene. CDR3 loop: CASSRSGNRNTIYF. CDR3 in DNA: TGTGCCAGCAGCCGCTCAGGGAACAGAAACACCATATATTTT.

The chain is built from TRBV19 and TRBJ2-2, with D perhaps given as TRBD1 or TRBD2 (7 bases each). V was shortened by 10 bases and J by 4 bases, with 19 bases between the two germline ends. In germline, CDR1 is LNHDA, CDR2 SQIVND (reference sequence). This CDR3 comprises 15 residues. DNA for the CDR3: TGTGCCACTACCTCAGGGGGGGTGGTCACCGGGGAGCTGTTTTTT. Its protein product is CATTSGGVVTGELFF.

This clone was seen just once. The chain is built from TRBV28 and TRBJ2-1; tentatively, D is TRBD2 (7 bases). In germline, CDR1 is MDHEN, CDR2 SYDVKM. This CDR3 is built from 14 residues. V was clipped by 10 bases and J by 7 bases, with 20 bases between them. CDR3: CATKRGTMRNEQFF. The CDR3 DNA follows: TGTGCCACCAAGAGGGGGACTATGCGAAATGAGCAGTTCTTC.

The V gene is TRBV5-1, the J gene TRBJ1-3; 7 bases are a match to TRBD1. The germline V gene has CDR1 SGHRS and CDR2 YFSETQ. The CDR3 spans 15 residues. V was clipped by 0 bases and J by 3 bases; unmatched bases: 3. CDR3 in amino acids: CASSLARDSGNTIYF. Written as DNA, the CDR3 is TGCGCCAGCAGCTTGGCTCGGGACAGTGGAAACACCATATATTTT.

The rearrangement joins TRBV7-3 to TRBJ1-2, with 8 bases that match TRBD1. Germline assignment: CDR1 SGHTA and CDR2 FQGTGA. CDR3 length: 13 amino acids. J lost 4 bases, V lost 6 bases, and 4 bases had no gene match. The CDR3 is CASSPGTGYGYTF. The CDR3 region has the DNA TGTGCCAGCAGTCCCGGGACAGGCTATGGCTACACCTTC.

The J gene is TRBJ2-1, the V gene TRBV14; 9 bases are shared with TRBD1. The V segment lost 1 base and the J segment 2 bases; nucleotides outside the gene matches: 9. Germline CDR1 and CDR2: SGHDN and FVKESK. The CDR3 loop spans 18 amino acids. The CDR3 sequence: CASSQVSPGQGPYNEQFF. Written as DNA, the CDR3 is TGTGCCAGCAGCCAAGTAAGCCCTGGACAGGGGCCCTACAATGAGCAGTTCTTC. Full variable domain (remainder filled in from reference TRBV14 and TRBJ2-1): EAGVTQFPSHSVIEKGQTVTLRCDPISGHDNLYWYRRVMGKEIKFLLHFVKESKQDESGMPNNRFLAERTGGTYSTLKVQPAELEDSGVYFCASSQVSPGQGPYNEQFFGPGTRLTVL.

The chain joins TRBV6-5 to TRBJ2-7; D possibly corresponds to TRBD2 (5 bases). The CDR3 has 11 residues. Germline values: CDR1 MNHEY, CDR2 SVGAGI. Trimming left V 7 bases short and J 5 bases short, with 9 bases between. The CDR3 DNA sequence: TGTGCCAGCAACGACGGGGACGAGCAGTACTTC. This codes for CASNDGDEQYF.

The chain is built from TRBV14 and TRBJ2-5; the D is unclear. This CDR3 has 16 residues. V gave up 0 bases and J gave up 5 bases, with 16 bases separating them. Germline V CDR1 and CDR2: SGHDN, FVKESK. The DNA for the CDR3 is TGTGCCAGCAGCCAAGACCCCGCTCTGGGTCCCGAGACCCAGTACTTC. Amino acid sequence: CASSQDPALGPETQYF.

This clone was found many times. This chain connects TRBV6-5 to TRBJ2-1; D perhaps matches TRBD2 (5 bases). CDR1 and CDR2 (germline): MNHEY, SVGAGI. This CDR3 is 16 amino acids long. Trimming shortened V by 4 bases and J by 4 bases, and 17 bases separated the two germline ends. The CDR3 coding sequence is TGTGCCAGCAGTTCCACAGAGGCGGGTCTGTACAATGAGCAGTTCTTC. Protein: CASSSTEAGLYNEQFF.

This chain links TRBV29-1 with TRBJ2-2; TRBD2 matches at 10 bases. This CDR3 has 14 residues. Germline V lookup: CDR1 SQVTM, CDR2 ANQGSEA. The V gene end was trimmed by 1 base and the J gene end by 6 bases; junction bases not matched to a gene: 2. CDR3 sequence: CSVEALAGAGELFF. The CDR3 DNA reads TGCAGCGTTGAAGCTCTAGCGGGAGCCGGGGAGCTGTTTTTT.

The chain is built from TRBV2 and TRBJ1-2; D not resolved. The CDR3 is made up of 13 amino acids. V was shortened by 7 bases and J by 0 bases, with 9 bases between the two germline ends. Germline-derived CDR1 and CDR2 are SNHLY and FYNNEI. The CDR3 region is CASTEFSNYGYTF. The CDR3 bases are TGTGCCAGCACGGAGTTTTCTAACTATGGCTACACCTTC. Using reference TRBV2 and TRBJ1-2 for the parts outside the CDR3, the full variable domain is EPEVTQTPSHQVTQMGQEVILRCVPISNHLYFYWYRQILGQKVEFLVSFYNNEISEKSEIFDDQFSVERPDGSNFTLKIRSTKLEDSAMYFCASTEFSNYGYTFGSGTRLTVV.

This clone was detected only once. This chain connects TRBV5-1 to TRBJ1-1, with 10 bases that match TRBD1. With 0 bases clipped from V and 10 bases from J, the junction kept 3 bases outside the gene matches. The CDR3 loop spans 13 amino acids. Germline lookup yields CDR1 SGHRS and CDR2 YFSETQ. The CDR3 bases are TGCGCCAGCAGCTTGGGACAGGGGGCGCGAGCTTTCTTT. This gives the protein CASSLGQGARAFF.

This chain joins TRBV11-2 and TRBJ2-5, with a possible D match to TRBD2 (6 bases). V was cut by 3 bases and J by 4 bases, with 15 bases left in between. The germline CDR1 and CDR2 sequences are SGHAT and FQNNGV. The CDR3 consists of 15 residues. The CDR3 is CASSLVSGPAETQYF. The CDR3 DNA reads as TGTGCCAGCAGCTTGGTAAGCGGGCCCGCAGAGACCCAGTACTTC.

The rearrangement uses TRBV4-2 and TRBJ2-2; D is possibly TRBD1 (6 bases). The CDR3 contains 16 residues. With 4 bases removed from V and 2 bases from J, the gap between germline ends came to 14 bases. The germline V gene has CDR1 LGHNA and CDR2 YNFKEQ. The CDR3 nucleotides are TGTGCCAGCAGCCCACTCAGGGGCCCTAACACCGGGGAGCTGTTTTTT. It codes for CASSPLRGPNTGELFF.

The rearrangement links TRBV7-2 to TRBJ2-1; 9 positions agree with TRBD1. Looked up from germline, CDR1 is SGHTA and CDR2 is FQGNSA. The J segment lost 6 bases and the V segment lost 5 bases, leaving 8 bases of the junction unmatched. The CDR3 covers 15 residues. DNA for the CDR3: TGTGCCAGCAGCCAGGGACAGGGTAGTCTCAATGAGCAGTTCTTC. Translated: CASSQGQGSLNEQFF. Complete variable domain (other parts from reference TRBV7-2 and TRBJ2-1): GAGVSQSPSNKVTEKGKDVELRCDPISGHTALYWYRQSLGQGLEFLIYFQGNSAPDKSGLPSDRFSAERTGGSVSTLTIQRTQQEDSAVYLCASSQGQGSLNEQFFGPGTRLTVL.

V usage is TRBV6-1 and J usage is TRBJ2-3; tentative D call: TRBD1 (6 bases). The CDR3 loop spans 16 amino acids. V lost 4 bases and J 4 bases, leaving 18 bases between the germline ends. The germline V gene encodes CDR1 MNHNS and CDR2 SASEGT. The CDR3 region has the DNA TGTGCCAGCAGTGTTAGGGTAGCTTCAGGGGCAGATACGCAGTATTTT. Its translation: CASSVRVASGADTQYF.

This chain uses TRBV5-6 with TRBJ2-1, with D hard to call. Per the germline V gene, CDR1 is SGHDT and CDR2 is YYEEEE. The CDR3 is made up of 13 amino acids. Trimming shortened V by 0 bases and J by 10 bases, and 11 bases separated the two germline ends. The CDR3 DNA is TGTGCCAGCAGCTTGGTAACCCCAGGAGAGCAGTTCTTC. This gives the protein CASSLVTPGEQFF.

The rearrangement uses TRBV29-1 and TRBJ2-1; 8 nucleotides align to TRBD2. This CDR3 is 16 amino acids long. J was trimmed by 0 bases and V by 1 base; bases with no gene match: 5. CDR1 SQVTM and CDR2 ANQGSEA come from the germline V gene. The CDR3 spells CSVEGTSRNSYNEQFF. CDR3 nucleotides: TGCAGCGTTGAAGGGACTAGCAGGAACTCCTACAATGAGCAGTTCTTC.